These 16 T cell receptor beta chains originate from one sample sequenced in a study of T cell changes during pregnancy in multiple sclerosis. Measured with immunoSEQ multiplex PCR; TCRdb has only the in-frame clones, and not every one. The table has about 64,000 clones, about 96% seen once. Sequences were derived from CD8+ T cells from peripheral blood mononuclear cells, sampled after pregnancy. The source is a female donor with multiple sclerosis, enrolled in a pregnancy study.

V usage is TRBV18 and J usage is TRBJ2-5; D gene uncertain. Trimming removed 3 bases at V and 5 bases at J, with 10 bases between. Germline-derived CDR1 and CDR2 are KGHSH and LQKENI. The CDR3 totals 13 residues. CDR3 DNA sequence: TGTGCCAGCTCACCTGGCGGCCGCGAGACCCAGTACTTC. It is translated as CASSPGGRETQYF.

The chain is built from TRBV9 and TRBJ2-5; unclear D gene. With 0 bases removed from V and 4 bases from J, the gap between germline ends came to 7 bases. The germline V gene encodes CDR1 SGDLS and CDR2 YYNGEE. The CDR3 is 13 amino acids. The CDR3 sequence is CASSVGPPETQYF. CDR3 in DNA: TGTGCCAGCAGCGTAGGGCCCCCAGAGACCCAGTACTTC.

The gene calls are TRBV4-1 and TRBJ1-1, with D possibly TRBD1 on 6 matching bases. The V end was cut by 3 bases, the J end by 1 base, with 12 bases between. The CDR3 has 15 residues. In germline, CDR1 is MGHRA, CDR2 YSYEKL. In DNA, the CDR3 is TGCGCCAGCAGCCATGACAGGTCGGGGAACACTGAAGCTTTCTTT. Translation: CASSHDRSGNTEAFF.

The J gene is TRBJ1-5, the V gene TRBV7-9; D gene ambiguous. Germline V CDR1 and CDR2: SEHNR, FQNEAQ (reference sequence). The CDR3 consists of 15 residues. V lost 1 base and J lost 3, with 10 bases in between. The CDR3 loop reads CASSLVGRANQPQHF. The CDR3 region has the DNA TGTGCCAGCAGCTTAGTTGGGCGGGCCAATCAGCCCCAGCATTTT.

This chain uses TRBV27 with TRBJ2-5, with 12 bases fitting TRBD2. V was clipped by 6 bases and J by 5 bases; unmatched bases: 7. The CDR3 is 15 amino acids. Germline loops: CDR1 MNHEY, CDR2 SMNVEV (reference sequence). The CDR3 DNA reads TGTGCCAGCAGCTCCGGACTAGCGGGACGGGAGACCCAGTACTTC. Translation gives CASSSGLAGRETQYF.

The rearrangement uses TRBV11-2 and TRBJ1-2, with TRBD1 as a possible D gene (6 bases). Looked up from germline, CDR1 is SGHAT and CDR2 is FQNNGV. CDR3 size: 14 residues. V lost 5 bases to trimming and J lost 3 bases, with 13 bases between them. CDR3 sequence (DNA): TGTGCCAGCAGCGAGACAGGACGATACTATGGCTACACCTTC. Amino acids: CASSETGRYYGYTF.

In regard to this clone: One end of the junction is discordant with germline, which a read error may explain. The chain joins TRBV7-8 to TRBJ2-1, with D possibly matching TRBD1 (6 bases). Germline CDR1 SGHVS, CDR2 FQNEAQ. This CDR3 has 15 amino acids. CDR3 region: CASSLSAGAYNEQFF. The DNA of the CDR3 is TGTGCCAGCAGCTTATCGGCAGGGGCCTATAATGAGCAGTTCTTC.

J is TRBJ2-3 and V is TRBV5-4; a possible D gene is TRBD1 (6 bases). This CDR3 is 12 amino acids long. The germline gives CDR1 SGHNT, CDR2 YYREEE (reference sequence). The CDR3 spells CASAQGTDTQYF. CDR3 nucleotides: TGTGCTAGCGCCCAGGGGACAGATACGCAGTATTTT.

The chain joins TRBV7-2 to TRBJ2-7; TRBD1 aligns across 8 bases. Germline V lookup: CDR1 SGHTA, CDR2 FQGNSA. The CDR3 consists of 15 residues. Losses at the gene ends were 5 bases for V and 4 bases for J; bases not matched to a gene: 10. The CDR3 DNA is TGTGCCAGCAGCCTGACGGACAGGGTCAGGTACGAGCAGTACTTC. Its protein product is CASSLTDRVRYEQYF.

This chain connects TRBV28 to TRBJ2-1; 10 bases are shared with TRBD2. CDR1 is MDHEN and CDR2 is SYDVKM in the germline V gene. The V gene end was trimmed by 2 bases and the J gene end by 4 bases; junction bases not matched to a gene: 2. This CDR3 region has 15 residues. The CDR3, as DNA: TGTGCCAGCAGTTTAAGGACTAGCGGTTACAATGAGCAGTTCTTC. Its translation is CASSLRTSGYNEQFF.

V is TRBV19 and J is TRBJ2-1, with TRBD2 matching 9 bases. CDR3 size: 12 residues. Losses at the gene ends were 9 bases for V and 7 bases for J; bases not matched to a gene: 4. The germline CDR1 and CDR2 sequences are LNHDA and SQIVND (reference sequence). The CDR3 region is CASVAGVNEQFF. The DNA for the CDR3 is TGTGCCAGCGTAGCGGGAGTAAATGAGCAGTTCTTC.

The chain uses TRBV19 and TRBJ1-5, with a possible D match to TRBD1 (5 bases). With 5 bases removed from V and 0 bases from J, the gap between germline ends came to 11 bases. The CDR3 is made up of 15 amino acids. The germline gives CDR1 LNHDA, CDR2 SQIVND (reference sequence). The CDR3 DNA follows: TGTGCCAGTAGTTGGGGGGTGCGTAGCAATCAGCCCCAGCATTTT. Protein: CASSWGVRSNQPQHF.

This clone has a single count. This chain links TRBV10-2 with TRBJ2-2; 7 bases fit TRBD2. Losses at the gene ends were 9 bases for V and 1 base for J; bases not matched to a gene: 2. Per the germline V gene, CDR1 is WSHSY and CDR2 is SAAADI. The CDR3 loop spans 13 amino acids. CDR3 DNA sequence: TGCGCCAGTAAGCGGGAGAACACCGGGGAGCTGTTTTTT. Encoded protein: CASKRENTGELFF.

The CDR3 DNA reads as TGTGCCAGCCCGACAAGGTCTGGGGCCAACGTCCTGACTTTC. It codes for CASPTRSGANVLTF. The chain links TRBV5-8 to TRBJ2-6; no reliable D call. The length of the CDR3 is 14 residues. Deletions cut 7 bases from V and 1 base from J, with 9 bases between. From germline, CDR1 is SGHTS and CDR2 YDEGEE.

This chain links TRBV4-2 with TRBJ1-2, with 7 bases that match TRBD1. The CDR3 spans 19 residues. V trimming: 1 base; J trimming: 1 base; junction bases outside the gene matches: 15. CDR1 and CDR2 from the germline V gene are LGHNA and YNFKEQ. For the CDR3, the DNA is TGTGCCAGCAGCCAAGGCGTGTCGACAGGGAAGTTCGATAACTATGGCTACACCTTC. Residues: CASSQGVSTGKFDNYGYTF.

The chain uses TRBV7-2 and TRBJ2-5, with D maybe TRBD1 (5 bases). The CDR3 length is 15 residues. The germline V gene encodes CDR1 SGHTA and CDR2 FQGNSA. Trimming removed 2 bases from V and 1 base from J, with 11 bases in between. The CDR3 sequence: CASSLLSGAQETQYF. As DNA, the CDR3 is TGTGCCAGCAGCTTATTGAGTGGGGCCCAAGAGACCCAGTACTTC.